One T cell receptor beta chain is described in this entry. Its matching antigen is unknown. The entry originates in a study of cytomegalovirus exposure and HLA in healthy donors. General study findings and limits: It was in a later analysis that TCR association rates were seen to vary by HLA locus, highest for DRB1 and lowest for HLA-C. The analysis excluded some indistinguishable V segments, including TRBV6-2 and TRBV6-3. When a later analysis was performed, an Asian-associated ancestry cluster reportedly had fewer N-insertions than the approximately 690-donor mean. Near-uniform donor sequencing depth was presumed by presence/absence analyses.

The primer mix had 60 Vbeta and 13 Jbeta primers. TCRdb keeps only in-frame clones here, not all; method: immunoSEQ multiplex PCR. This sample's clone table lists more than 90,000 clones. V was cut by 1 base and J by 5 bases, with 9 bases left in between. This CDR3 has 13 amino acids. Germline-derived CDR1 and CDR2 are SEHNR and FQNEAQ (reference sequence). Sequencing used PBMCs. This TCR derives from a man aged 30 to 45 in good health and CMV-seronegative. The rearrangement links TRBV7-9 to TRBJ2-7; D remains ambiguous. The CDR3 protein is CASSLVAVHEQYF. In DNA form, the CDR3 reads TGTGCCAGCAGCTTAGTGGCAGTCCACGAGCAGTACTTC.